Shown below are 7 T cell receptor beta chains from a single sample sequenced in a study of blood T cell repertoires in COVID-19. Method: immunoSEQ multiplex PCR; TCRdb's copy keeps in-frame clones and lacks some. The repertoire holds tens of thousands of clones, with 65% to 85% as singletons. Source material: peripheral blood. The receptors were gathered from a human donor in a cohort sampled during active COVID-19.

In DNA form, the CDR3 reads TGTGCCAGCAGCAGTACGAGGGGGGGTTTGAATGAGCAGTTCTTC. Protein: CASSSTRGGLNEQFF. V usage is TRBV21-1 and J usage is TRBJ2-1; the D call TRBD2 from the table was never checked on the DNA. TRBV21-1 is given as a pseudogene. This CDR3 contains 15 residues.

On this clone itself: One end of the junction fails to match germline, which may point to a read error. The chain recombines TRBV12-3 or TRBV12-4 with TRBJ2-1, with 8 bases lining up with TRBD1. The CDR3 is 12 amino acids. In DNA form, the CDR3 reads TGTGCCAGCAGCCCGGACAGGGCGACTCGTATCTTC. Its translation is CASSPDRATRIF.

The gene calls are TRBV18 and TRBJ2-1; TRBD1 might be the D (5 bases). This CDR3 has 16 residues. Trimming left V 0 bases short and J 8 bases short, with 17 bases between. Germline V gives CDR1 KGHSH, CDR2 LQKENI. The CDR3 sequence is CASSPPVGQGGDEQFF. For the CDR3, the DNA is TGTGCCAGCTCACCACCGGTTGGGCAGGGTGGCGATGAGCAGTTCTTC.

The chain couples TRBV6-1 to TRBJ1-6; unclear D gene. The length of the CDR3 is 16 residues. Trimming removed 2 bases at V and 7 bases at J, with 15 bases between. Germline lookup yields CDR1 MNHNS and CDR2 SASEGT. The CDR3 spells CASSERLAARNSPLHF. CDR3 nucleotides: TGTGCCAGCAGTGAACGCTTGGCCGCTCGCAATTCACCCCTCCACTTT.

The chain is built from TRBV7-2 and TRBJ2-2; 8 bases are shared with TRBD1. The germline V gene encodes CDR1 SGHTA and CDR2 FQGNSA. Trimming removed 2 bases from V and 6 bases from J; junction bases left unmatched: 8. This CDR3 spans 16 amino acids. The CDR3 protein is CASSLSRTGRSGELFF. DNA of the CDR3: TGTGCCAGCAGCTTAAGTCGGACAGGGAGGTCCGGGGAGCTGTTTTTT.

The V and J genes are TRBV6-2 or TRBV6-3 and TRBJ2-5; 10 bases align to TRBD2. CDR1 is MNHEY, CDR2 SVGEGT, per germline. The CDR3 extends over 16 amino acids. The V and J ends lost 2 bases and 5 bases, in that order; junction bases with no gene match: 8. The CDR3 protein is CASSYESGGAVETQYF. The CDR3 DNA sequence: TGTGCCAGCAGTTACGAAAGCGGGGGGGCCGTGGAGACCCAGTACTTC.

V is TRBV28 and J is TRBJ2-3; possible D gene TRBD2, 5 bases. CDR1 and CDR2 from the germline V gene are MDHEN and SYDVKM. Trimming stripped 6 bases from V and 6 bases from J, with 19 bases between. This CDR3 is 15 amino acids long. DNA for the CDR3: TGTGCCAGCAGCCAAGGCGGGTTGGCCTCCGATACGCAGTATTTT. It codes for CASSQGGLASDTQYF.